This T cell receptor (beta chain) was identified in a study of Graves' ophthalmopathy and Graves' hyperthyroidism. TCR beta CDR3 regions were amplified from RNA transcripts. An initial RT-PCR round employing HTBI primers preceded a second-round multiplex PCR. TCRdb processed the multiplex PCR reads anew with MiXCR; each CDR3 protein has one entry. Seen here are about 1.1 million distinct CDR3 sequences, less than 45% observed once, and the top ten hold approximately 10%. Clinical symptoms, serum thyroxine, TRAb, thyroid ultrasound and orbital computed tomography formed the basis of diagnosis. In germline, CDR1 is ENHRY, CDR2 SYGVKD. The CDR3 spans 14 residues. In the case of this clonotype: One end of the junction is discordant with germline, which a read error may explain.

The V gene is TRBV10-3, the J gene TRBJ2-6; 7 bases match TRBD1. Sequencing was done on a sample of peripheral blood or thyroid tissue (not recorded which). This TCR came from an adult man with Graves' hyperthyroidism. CDR3 amino acids: CASSTGDGANVLTF. CDR3 nucleotide sequence: TGTGCCAGCAGTACAGGGGATGGGGCCAACGTCCTGACTTTC.